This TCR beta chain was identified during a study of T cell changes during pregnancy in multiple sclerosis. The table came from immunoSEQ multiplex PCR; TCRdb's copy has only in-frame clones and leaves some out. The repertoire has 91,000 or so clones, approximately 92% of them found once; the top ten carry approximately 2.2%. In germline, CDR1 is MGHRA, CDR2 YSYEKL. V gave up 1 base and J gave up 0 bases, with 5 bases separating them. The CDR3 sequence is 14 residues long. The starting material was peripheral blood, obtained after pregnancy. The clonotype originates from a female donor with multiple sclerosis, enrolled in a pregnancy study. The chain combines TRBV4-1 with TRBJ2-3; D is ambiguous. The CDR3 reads CASSQVQSTDTQYF. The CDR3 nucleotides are TGCGCCAGCAGCCAAGTTCAGAGCACAGATACGCAGTATTTT.